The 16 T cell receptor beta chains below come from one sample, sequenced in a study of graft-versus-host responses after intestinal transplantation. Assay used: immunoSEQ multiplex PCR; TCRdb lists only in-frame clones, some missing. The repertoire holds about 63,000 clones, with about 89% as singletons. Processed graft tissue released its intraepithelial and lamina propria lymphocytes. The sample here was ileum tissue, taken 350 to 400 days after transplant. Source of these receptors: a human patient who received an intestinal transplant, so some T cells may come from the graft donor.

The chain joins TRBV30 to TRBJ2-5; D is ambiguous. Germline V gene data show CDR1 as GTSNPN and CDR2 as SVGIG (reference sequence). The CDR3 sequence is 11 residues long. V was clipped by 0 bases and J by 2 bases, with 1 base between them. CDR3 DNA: TGTGCCTGGAGTGTACAAGAGACCCAGTACTTC. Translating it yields CAWSVQETQYF.

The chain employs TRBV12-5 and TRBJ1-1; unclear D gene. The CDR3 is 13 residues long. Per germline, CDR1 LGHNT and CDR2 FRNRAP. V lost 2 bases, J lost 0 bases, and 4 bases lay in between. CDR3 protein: CASGLFLNTEAFF. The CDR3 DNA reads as TGTGCTAGTGGTTTGTTCCTGAACACTGAAGCTTTCTTT.

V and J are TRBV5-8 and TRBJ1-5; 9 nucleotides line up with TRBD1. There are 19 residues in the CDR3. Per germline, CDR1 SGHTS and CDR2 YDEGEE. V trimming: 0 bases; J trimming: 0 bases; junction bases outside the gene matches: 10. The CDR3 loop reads CASSLALGTGRTSNQPQHF. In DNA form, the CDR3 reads TGTGCCAGCAGCTTGGCATTGGGGACAGGGCGAACTAGCAATCAGCCCCAGCATTTT.

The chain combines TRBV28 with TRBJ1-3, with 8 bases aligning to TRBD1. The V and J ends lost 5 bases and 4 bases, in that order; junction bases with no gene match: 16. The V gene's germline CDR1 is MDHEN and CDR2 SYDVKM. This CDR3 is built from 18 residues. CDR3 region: CASSPTDRAPYLGNTIYF. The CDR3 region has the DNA TGTGCCAGCAGTCCCACGGACAGGGCGCCCTACTTGGGAAACACCATATATTTT.

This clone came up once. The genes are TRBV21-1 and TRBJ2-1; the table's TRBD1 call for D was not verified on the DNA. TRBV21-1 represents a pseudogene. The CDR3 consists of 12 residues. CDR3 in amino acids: CANSGQDNEQFF. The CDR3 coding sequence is TGTGCCAACTCCGGACAGGACAATGAGCAGTTCTTC.

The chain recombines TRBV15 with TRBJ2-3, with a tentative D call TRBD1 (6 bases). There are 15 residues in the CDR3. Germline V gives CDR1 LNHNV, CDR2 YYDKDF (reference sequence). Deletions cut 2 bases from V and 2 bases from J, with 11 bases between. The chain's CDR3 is CATSRTGTNTDTQYF. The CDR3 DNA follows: TGTGCCACCAGCAGAACCGGGACAAACACAGATACGCAGTATTTT.

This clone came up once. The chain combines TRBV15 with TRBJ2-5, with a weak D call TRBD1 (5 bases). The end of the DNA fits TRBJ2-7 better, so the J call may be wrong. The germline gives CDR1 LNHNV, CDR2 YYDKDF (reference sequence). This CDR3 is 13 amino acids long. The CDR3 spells CATSRVRGDEQYF. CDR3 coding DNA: TGTGCCACCAGCAGAGTTAGGGGTGACGAGCAGTACTTC.

The CDR3 DNA is TGTGCCAGTCCAAATCACAGGCGAGATAATTCACCCCTCCACTTT. Translating it yields CASPNHRRDNSPLHF. The rearrangement links TRBV6-1 to TRBJ1-6; D might be TRBD1 (5 bases). The CDR3 has 15 amino acids. CDR1 and CDR2 (germline): MNHNS, SASEGT. The V end was cut by 9 bases, the J end by 5 bases, with 17 bases between.

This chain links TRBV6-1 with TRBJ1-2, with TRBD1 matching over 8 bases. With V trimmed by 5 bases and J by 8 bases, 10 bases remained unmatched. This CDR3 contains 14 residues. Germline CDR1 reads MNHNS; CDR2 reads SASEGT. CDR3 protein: CASSNGQGISGYTF. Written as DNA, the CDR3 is TGTGCCAGCAGTAATGGACAGGGAATCTCCGGCTACACCTTC.

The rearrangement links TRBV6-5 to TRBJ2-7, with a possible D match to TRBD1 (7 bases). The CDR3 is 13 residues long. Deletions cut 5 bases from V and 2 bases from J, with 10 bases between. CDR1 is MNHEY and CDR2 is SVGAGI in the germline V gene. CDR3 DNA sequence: TGTGCCAGCAGTGTCAGGGGGGCCTACGAGCAGTACTTC. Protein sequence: CASSVRGAYEQYF.

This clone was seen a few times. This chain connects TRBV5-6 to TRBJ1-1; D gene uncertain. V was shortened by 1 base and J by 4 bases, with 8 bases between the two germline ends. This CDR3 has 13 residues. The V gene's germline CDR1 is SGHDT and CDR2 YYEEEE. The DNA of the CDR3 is TGTGCCAGCAGCTTGAACGGTGGCACTGAAGCTTTCTTT. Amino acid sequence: CASSLNGGTEAFF.

This CDR3 is CASSNRTSHEQFF. The CDR3 DNA follows: TGTGCCAGCAGCAACCGAACTAGCCATGAGCAGTTCTTC. V is TRBV6-5 and J is TRBJ2-1, with a weak D call TRBD2 (6 bases). This CDR3 is 13 amino acids long. The germline gives CDR1 MNHEY, CDR2 SVGAGI. The V end lost 6 bases, the J end lost 8 bases, and 14 bases lay between the germline ends.

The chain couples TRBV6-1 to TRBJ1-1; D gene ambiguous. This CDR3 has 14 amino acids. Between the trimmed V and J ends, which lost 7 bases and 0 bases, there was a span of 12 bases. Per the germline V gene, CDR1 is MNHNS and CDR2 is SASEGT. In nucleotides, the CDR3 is TGTGCCAGCAACCGCTGGATCCTGAACACTGAAGCTTTCTTT. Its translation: CASNRWILNTEAFF.

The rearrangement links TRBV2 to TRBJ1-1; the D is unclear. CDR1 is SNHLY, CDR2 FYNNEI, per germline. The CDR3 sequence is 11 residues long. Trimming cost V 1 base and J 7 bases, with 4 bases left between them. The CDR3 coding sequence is TGTGCCAGCAGTGAAGGGAGTGAAGCTTTCTTT. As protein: CASSEGSEAFF.

CDR3 nucleotides: TGTGCCAGAAGCCCCGGGGGATATGGCTACACCTTC. This codes for CARSPGGYGYTF. J is TRBJ1-2 and V is TRBV5-3, with a possible D match to TRBD1 (5 bases). TRBV5-3 falls under the ORF class, with uncertain function. Trimming left V 4 bases short and J 5 bases short, with 9 bases between. This CDR3 region has 12 residues.

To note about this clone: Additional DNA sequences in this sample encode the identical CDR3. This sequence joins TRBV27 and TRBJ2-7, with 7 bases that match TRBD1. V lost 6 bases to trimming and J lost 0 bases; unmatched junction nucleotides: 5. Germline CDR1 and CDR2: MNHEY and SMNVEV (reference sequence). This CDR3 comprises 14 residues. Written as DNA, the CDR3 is TGTGCCAGCAGCCCCGGGACAGCCTCCTACGAGCAGTACTTC. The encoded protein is CASSPGTASYEQYF.